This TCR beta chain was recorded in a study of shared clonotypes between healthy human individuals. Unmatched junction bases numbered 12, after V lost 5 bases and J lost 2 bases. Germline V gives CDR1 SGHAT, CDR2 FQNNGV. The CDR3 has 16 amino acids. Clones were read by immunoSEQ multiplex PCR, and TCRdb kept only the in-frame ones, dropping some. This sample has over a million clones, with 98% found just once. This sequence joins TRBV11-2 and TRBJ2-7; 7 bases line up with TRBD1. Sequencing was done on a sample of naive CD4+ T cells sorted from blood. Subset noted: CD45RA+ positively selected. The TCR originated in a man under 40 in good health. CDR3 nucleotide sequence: TGTGCCAGCAGCCACCCCGGTGACAGGGCCGCCTACGAGCAGTACTTC. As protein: CASSHPGDRAAYEQYF.